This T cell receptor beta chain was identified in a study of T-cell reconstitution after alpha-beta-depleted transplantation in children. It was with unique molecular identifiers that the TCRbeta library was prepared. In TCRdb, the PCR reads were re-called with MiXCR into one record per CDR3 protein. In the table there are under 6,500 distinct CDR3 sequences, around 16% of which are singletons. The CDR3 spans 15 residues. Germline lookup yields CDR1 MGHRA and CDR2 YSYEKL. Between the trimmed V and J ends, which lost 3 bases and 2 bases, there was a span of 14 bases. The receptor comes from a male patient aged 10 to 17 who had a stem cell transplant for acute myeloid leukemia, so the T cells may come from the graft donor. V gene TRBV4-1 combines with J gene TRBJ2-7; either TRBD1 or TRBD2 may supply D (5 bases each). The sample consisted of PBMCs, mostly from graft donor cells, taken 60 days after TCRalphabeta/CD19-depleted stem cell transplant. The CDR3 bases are TGCGCCAGCAGCCAGCATCGGGACCCAACCTACGAGCAGTACTTC. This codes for CASSQHRDPTYEQYF.